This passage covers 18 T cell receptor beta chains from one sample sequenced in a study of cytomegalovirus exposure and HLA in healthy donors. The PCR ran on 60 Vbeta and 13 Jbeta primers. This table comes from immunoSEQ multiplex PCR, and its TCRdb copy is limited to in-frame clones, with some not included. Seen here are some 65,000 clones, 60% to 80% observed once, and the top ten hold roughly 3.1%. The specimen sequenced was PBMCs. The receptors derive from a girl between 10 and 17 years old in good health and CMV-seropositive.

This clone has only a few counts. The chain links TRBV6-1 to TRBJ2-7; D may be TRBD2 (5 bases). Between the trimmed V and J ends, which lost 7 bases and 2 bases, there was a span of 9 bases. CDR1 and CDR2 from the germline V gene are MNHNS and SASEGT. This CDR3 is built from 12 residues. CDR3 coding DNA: TGTGCCAGCACACGGGGAACCTACGAGCAGTACTTC. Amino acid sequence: CASTRGTYEQYF.

The CDR3 DNA follows: TGTGCCTCCGCCGAGGCGAACACCGGGGAGCTGTTTTTT. This gives the protein CASAEANTGELFF. This chain connects TRBV10-3 to TRBJ2-2; D not certain. The germline gives CDR1 ENHRY, CDR2 SYGVKD. The CDR3 runs to 13 residues. V gave up 11 bases and J gave up 0 bases, with 10 bases separating them.

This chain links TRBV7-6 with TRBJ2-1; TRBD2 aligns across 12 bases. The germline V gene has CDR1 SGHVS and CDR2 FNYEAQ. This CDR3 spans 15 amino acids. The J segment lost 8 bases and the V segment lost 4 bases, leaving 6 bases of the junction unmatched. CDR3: CASSSSGRGIDEQFF. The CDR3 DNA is TGTGCCAGCAGCTCTAGCGGGAGGGGAATAGATGAGCAGTTCTTC.

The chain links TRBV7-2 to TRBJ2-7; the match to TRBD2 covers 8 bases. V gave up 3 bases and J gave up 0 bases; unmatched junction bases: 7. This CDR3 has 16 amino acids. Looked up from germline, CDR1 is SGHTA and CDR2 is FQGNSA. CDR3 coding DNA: TGTGCCAGCAGCTTCGGCGGGAGGCCAAGCTCCTACGAGCAGTACTTC. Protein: CASSFGGRPSSYEQYF. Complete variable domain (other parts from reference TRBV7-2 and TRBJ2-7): GAGVSQSPSNKVTEKGKDVELRCDPISGHTALYWYRQSLGQGLEFLIYFQGNSAPDKSGLPSDRFSAERTGGSVSTLTIQRTQQEDSAVYLCASSFGGRPSSYEQYFGPGTRLTVT.

DNA for the CDR3: TGCGCCAGCAGCCAAGGGCCTCTAGCGTCGCACACCGGGGAGCTGTTTTTT. Protein sequence: CASSQGPLASHTGELFF. The chain links TRBV4-3 to TRBJ2-2; D may be TRBD2 (6 bases). Trimming left V 1 base short and J 3 bases short, with 15 bases between. CDR3 size: 17 residues. The V gene's germline CDR1 is LGHNA and CDR2 YSLEER.

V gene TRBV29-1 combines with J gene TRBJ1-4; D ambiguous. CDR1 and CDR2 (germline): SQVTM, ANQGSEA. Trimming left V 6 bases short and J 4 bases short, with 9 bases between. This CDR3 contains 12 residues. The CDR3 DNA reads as TGCAGCGTACAGCAAAATAATGAAAAACTGTTTTTT. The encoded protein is CSVQQNNEKLFF.

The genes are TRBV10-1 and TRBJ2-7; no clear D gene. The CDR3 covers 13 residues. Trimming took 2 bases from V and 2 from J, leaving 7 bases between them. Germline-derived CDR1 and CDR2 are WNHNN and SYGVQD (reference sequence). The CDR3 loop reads CASSEGLTYEQYF. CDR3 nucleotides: TGCGCCAGCAGTGAGGGCCTTACCTACGAGCAGTACTTC.

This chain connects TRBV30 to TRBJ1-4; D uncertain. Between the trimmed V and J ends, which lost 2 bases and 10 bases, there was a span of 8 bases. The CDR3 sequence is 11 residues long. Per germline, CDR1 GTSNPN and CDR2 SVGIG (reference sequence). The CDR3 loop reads CAWSLPPKLFF. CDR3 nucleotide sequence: TGTGCCTGGAGTCTACCCCCAAAACTGTTTTTT.

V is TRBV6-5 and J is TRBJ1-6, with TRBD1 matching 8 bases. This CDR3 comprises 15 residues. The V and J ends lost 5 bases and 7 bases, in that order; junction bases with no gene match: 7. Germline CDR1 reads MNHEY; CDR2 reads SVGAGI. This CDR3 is CASSPLRGQNSPLHF. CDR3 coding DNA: TGTGCCAGCAGTCCGCTCAGGGGGCAGAATTCACCCCTCCACTTT.

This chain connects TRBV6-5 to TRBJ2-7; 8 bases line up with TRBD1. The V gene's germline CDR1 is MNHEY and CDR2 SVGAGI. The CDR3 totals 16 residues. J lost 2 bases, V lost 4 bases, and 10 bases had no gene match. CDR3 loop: CASSSPTGTGPYEQYF. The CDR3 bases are TGTGCCAGCAGTTCCCCGACCGGGACAGGCCCCTACGAGCAGTACTTC.

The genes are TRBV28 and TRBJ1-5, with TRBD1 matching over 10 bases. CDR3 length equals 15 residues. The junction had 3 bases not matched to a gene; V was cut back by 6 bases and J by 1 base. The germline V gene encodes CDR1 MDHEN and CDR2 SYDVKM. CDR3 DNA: TGTGCCAGCAGCCGGACAGGGGGAAGCAATCAGCCCCAGCATTTT. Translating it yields CASSRTGGSNQPQHF.

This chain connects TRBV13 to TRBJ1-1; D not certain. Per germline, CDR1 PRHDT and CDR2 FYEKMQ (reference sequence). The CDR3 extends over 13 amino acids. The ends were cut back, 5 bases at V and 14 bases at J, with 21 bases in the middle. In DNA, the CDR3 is TGTGCCAGCAGCGGCCAGGATACATACCCTGAATTCTTT. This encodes CASSGQDTYPEFF.

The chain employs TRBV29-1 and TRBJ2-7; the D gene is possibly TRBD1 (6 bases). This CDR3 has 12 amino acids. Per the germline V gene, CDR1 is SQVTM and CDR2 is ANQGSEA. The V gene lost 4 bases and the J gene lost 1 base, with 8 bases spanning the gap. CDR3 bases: TGCAGCGTTGGGCAGGGGTCCTACGAGCAGTACTTC. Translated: CSVGQGSYEQYF.

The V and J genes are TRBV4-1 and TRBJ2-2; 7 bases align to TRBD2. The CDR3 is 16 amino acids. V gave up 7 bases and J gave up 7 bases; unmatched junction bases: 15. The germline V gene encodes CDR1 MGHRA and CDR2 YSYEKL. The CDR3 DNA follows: TGCGCCAGCACCCAGGAGCCGAGAGGCGGGGGCGGGGAGCTGTTTTTT. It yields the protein CASTQEPRGGGGELFF.

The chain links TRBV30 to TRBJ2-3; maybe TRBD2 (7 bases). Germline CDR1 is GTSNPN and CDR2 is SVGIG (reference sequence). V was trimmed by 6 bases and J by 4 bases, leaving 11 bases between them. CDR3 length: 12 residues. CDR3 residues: CACKGGADTQYF. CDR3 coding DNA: TGTGCCTGCAAAGGGGGGGCAGATACGCAGTATTTT.

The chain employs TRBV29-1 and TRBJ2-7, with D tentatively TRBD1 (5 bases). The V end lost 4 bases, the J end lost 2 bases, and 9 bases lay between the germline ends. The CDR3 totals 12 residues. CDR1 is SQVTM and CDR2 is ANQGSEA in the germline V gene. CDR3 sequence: CSVVDSPYEQYF. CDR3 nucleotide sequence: TGCAGCGTTGTTGACAGTCCCTACGAGCAGTACTTC.

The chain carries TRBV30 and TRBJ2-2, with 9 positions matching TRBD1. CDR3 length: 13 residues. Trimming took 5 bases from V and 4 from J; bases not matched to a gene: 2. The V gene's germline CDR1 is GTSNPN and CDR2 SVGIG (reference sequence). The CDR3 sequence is CAWQTGGTGELFF. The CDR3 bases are TGTGCCTGGCAGACAGGGGGCACCGGGGAGCTGTTTTTT.

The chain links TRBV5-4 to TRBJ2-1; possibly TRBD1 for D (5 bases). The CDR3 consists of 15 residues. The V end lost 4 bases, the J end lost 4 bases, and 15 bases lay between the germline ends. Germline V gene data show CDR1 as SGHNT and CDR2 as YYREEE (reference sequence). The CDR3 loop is CASSPPGSRYNEQFF. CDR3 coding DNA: TGTGCCAGCAGCCCTCCAGGGTCCCGGTACAATGAGCAGTTCTTC.